Listed below are T cell receptor beta chains from one sample, sequenced in a study of blood T cell repertoires in COVID-19. Clones were sequenced by immunoSEQ multiplex PCR, and TCRdb holds only the in-frame ones, with some missing. This sample has about 85,000 clones; around nine tenths occur once, and the top ten carry about 2.5%. Source material: peripheral blood. The receptors originated from a man over 45 with acute or convalescent COVID-19. Each CDR3 is given with its conserved first and last residue. A D gene is named only where the DNA matches it firmly. A clone size is listed for some rows: how often the clone was seen (once, few, many), or a class if it is expanded.

v_gene: TRBV7-2
j_gene: TRBJ2-7
d_gene: TRBD1
abundance: NA
CDR3nt: TGTGCCAGCAGCTTAGGAAGACAGGGGCACTACGAGCAGTACTTC
CDR3aa: CASSLGRQGHYEQYF

v_gene: TRBV11-2
j_gene: TRBJ2-1
d_gene: NA
abundance: NA
CDR3nt: TGTGCCAGCAGCTTAGTTAGTTCGGGGTACAATGAGCAGTTCTTC
CDR3aa: CASSLVSSGYNEQFF

v_gene: TRBV5-1
j_gene: TRBJ1-2
d_gene: TRBD1
abundance: NA
CDR3nt: TGCGCCAGCAGCATGACAGGGAACTATGGCTACACCTTC
CDR3aa: CASSMTGNYGYTF

v_gene: TRBV15
j_gene: TRBJ2-7
d_gene: TRBD2
abundance: NA
CDR3nt: TGTGCCACCAGCAGAGAAGCTAGCGGGAACTACGAGCAGTACTTC
CDR3aa: CATSREASGNYEQYF

v_gene: TRBV11-2
j_gene: TRBJ1-2
d_gene: TRBD1
abundance: once
CDR3nt: TGTGCCAGCAGCACAAATACCGGGACAGGTTCACATGGCTACACCTTC
CDR3aa: CASSTNTGTGSHGYTF

v_gene: TRBV13
j_gene: TRBJ2-3
d_gene: NA
abundance: NA
CDR3nt: TGTGCCAGCAGCTTCCTGTCGGAGCGGCCCACAGATACGCAGTATTTT
CDR3aa: CASSFLSERPTDTQYF

v_gene: TRBV6-5
j_gene: TRBJ2-6
d_gene: NA
abundance: NA
CDR3nt: TGTGCCAGCGGGACACTAAGCTCTGGGGCCAACGTCCTGACTTTC
CDR3aa: CASGTLSSGANVLTF

v_gene: TRBV27
j_gene: TRBJ1-5
d_gene: NA
abundance: NA
CDR3nt: TGTGCCAGCGGACCCACAGGGATCAATCAGCCCCAGCATTTT
CDR3aa: CASGPTGINQPQHF

v_gene: TRBV28
j_gene: TRBJ2-2
d_gene: NA
abundance: NA
CDR3nt: TGTGCCAGCAGTTTGACAGGAATCACCGGGGAGCTGTTTTTT
CDR3aa: CASSLTGITGELFF

v_gene: TRBV7-2
j_gene: TRBJ2-5
d_gene: TRBD2
abundance: NA
CDR3nt: TGTGCCAGCAGCTTTCTAGCGGGAGGGCCGGTCGAGACCCAGTACTTC
CDR3aa: CASSFLAGGPVETQYF

v_gene: TRBV3-1/TRBV3-2
j_gene: TRBJ1-4
d_gene: NA
abundance: NA
CDR3nt: TGTGCCAGCACTACAGGGTTTGGTGAAAAACTGTTTTTT
CDR3aa: CASTTGFGEKLFF

v_gene: TRBV4-1
j_gene: TRBJ1-2
d_gene: NA
abundance: NA
CDR3nt: TGCGCCAGCAGCCAACCCTCGATGACCAGGGGCTATGGCTACACCTTC
CDR3aa: CASSQPSMTRGYGYTF

v_gene: TRBV29-1
j_gene: TRBJ1-1
d_gene: NA
abundance: NA
CDR3nt: TGCAGCGTTGGAGGCAGATACACTGAAGCTTTCTTT
CDR3aa: CSVGGRYTEAFF

v_gene: TRBV29-1
j_gene: TRBJ1-1
d_gene: NA
abundance: NA
CDR3nt: TGCAGCGTTGTTGGGCGGCAGGGCTGGAGCACTGAAGCTTTCTTT
CDR3aa: CSVVGRQGWSTEAFF

v_gene: TRBV4-1
j_gene: TRBJ1-3
d_gene: NA
abundance: NA
CDR3nt: TGCGCCAGCAGCCCTCGACAGATCTCTGGAAACACCATATATTTT
CDR3aa: CASSPRQISGNTIYF

v_gene: TRBV24-1
j_gene: TRBJ2-2
d_gene: NA
abundance: NA
CDR3nt: TGTGCCACCAGTGATTTGGGACAGAAGAACACCGGGGAGCTGTTTTTT
CDR3aa: CATSDLGQKNTGELFF

v_gene: TRBV5-1
j_gene: TRBJ2-2
d_gene: TRBD1
abundance: NA
CDR3nt: TGCGCCAGCAGCTTGGAGGGACAGGGGGTCACCGGGGAGCTGTTTTTT
CDR3aa: CASSLEGQGVTGELFF

v_gene: TRBV30
j_gene: TRBJ2-1
d_gene: TRBD1
abundance: NA
CDR3nt: TGTGCCTGGAGTACCTCGGACAGGGTGGATGAGCAGTTCTTC
CDR3aa: CAWSTSDRVDEQFF

v_gene: TRBV6-5
j_gene: TRBJ2-2
d_gene: NA
abundance: once
CDR3nt: TGTGCCAGCAGTTACCTACGGGTCGGGGAGCTGTTTTTT
CDR3aa: CASSYLRVGELFF

v_gene: TRBV28
j_gene: TRBJ1-6
d_gene: NA
abundance: NA
CDR3nt: TGTGCCAGCAGTTTAGAGTCCGGGAAGAATTCACCCCTCCACTTT
CDR3aa: CASSLESGKNSPLHF

v_gene: TRBV7-3
j_gene: TRBJ2-3
d_gene: TRBD2
abundance: NA
CDR3nt: TGTGCCAGCAGCTCTGGGACTAGTCAAAGCACAGATACGCAGTATTTT
CDR3aa: CASSSGTSQSTDTQYF

v_gene: TRBV27
j_gene: TRBJ2-2
d_gene: NA
abundance: NA
CDR3nt: TGTGCCAGCAGTAGGCACGGGTTGAGCGGGGAGCTGTTTTTT
CDR3aa: CASSRHGLSGELFF